A single sample gave rise to the 18 T cell receptor beta chains below, sequenced in a study of blood T cell repertoires in COVID-19. Profiled with immunoSEQ multiplex PCR; TCRdb holds only in-frame clones, not every one. Here the sample spans 85,000 to 95,000 clones, approximately 87% being singletons. Sequencing was performed on peripheral blood. The receptors shown here come from a human donor with acute or convalescent COVID-19. The donor label of this sample is uncertain.

The rearrangement uses TRBV5-4 and TRBJ2-1; 8 bases are a match to TRBD2. The CDR3 covers 15 residues. Germline loops: CDR1 SGHNT, CDR2 YYREEE (reference sequence). Germline trimming cut 4 bases from V and 0 bases from J; bases unmatched to any gene: 3. This CDR3 is CASSVRGASYNEQFF. CDR3 nucleotide sequence: TGTGCCAGCAGCGTGCGGGGGGCCTCCTACAATGAGCAGTTCTTC.

The chain combines TRBV7-2 with TRBJ2-4, with 10 bases that match TRBD1. Germline V lookup: CDR1 SGHTA, CDR2 FQGNSA. J gave up 8 bases and V 3 bases, and 4 bases lay outside the gene matches. CDR3 length: 14 residues. This CDR3 reads CASSFSGTGDIQYF. The CDR3, as DNA: TGTGCCAGCAGCTTCTCCGGGACAGGGGACATTCAGTACTTC. The full variable domain, in which reference TRBV7-2 and TRBJ2-4 provide the parts outside the CDR3, is GAGVSQSPSNKVTEKGKDVELRCDPISGHTALYWYRQSLGQGLEFLIYFQGNSAPDKSGLPSDRFSAERTGGSVSTLTIQRTQQEDSAVYLCASSFSGTGDIQYFGAGTRLSVL.

This sequence joins TRBV4-1 and TRBJ1-1; TRBD1 matches 7 bases. The CDR3 runs 15 residues. V was clipped by 1 base and J by 6 bases; unmatched bases: 8. CDR1 and CDR2 from the germline V gene are MGHRA and YSYEKL. The CDR3 coding sequence is TGCGCCAGCAGCCAAGCGCCGACAGGGAAATCTGAAGCTTTCTTT. Encoded protein: CASSQAPTGKSEAFF.

The chain combines TRBV6-5 with TRBJ1-6, with D possibly matching TRBD1 (5 bases). This CDR3 contains 14 residues. Germline lookup yields CDR1 MNHEY and CDR2 SVGAGI. V dropped 6 bases and J dropped 3 bases, with 9 bases sitting between them. CDR3 DNA: TGTGCCAGCAGGGGGCCTGGCTATAATTCACCCCTCCACTTT. This codes for CASRGPGYNSPLHF.

The V and J genes are TRBV20-1 and TRBJ2-3, with 7 bases lining up with TRBD1. This CDR3 is built from 14 residues. The V gene's germline CDR1 is DFQATT and CDR2 SNEGSKA (reference sequence). Trimming at V came to 3 bases and at J to 10 bases, leaving 13 bases not matched to a gene. CDR3 loop: CSASLNRGRGAQYF. Written as DNA, the CDR3 is TGCAGTGCTAGTCTGAACAGGGGTCGAGGTGCGCAGTATTTT.

The V gene is TRBV2, the J gene TRBJ2-5; D possibly corresponds to TRBD1 (5 bases). Germline lookup yields CDR1 SNHLY and CDR2 FYNNEI. Trimming stripped 4 bases from V and 3 bases from J, with 9 bases between. The CDR3 is 13 residues long. DNA of the CDR3: TGTGCCAGCAGTGCCCGACAGAAAGAGACCCAGTACTTC. Translating gives CASSARQKETQYF.

The CDR3 sequence: CASSPETGAHIQYF. The DNA of the CDR3 is TGTGCCAGCTCACCCGAGACAGGGGCCCACATTCAGTACTTC. The J gene is TRBJ2-4, the V gene TRBV18; 8 bases agree with TRBD1. Trimming took 3 bases from V and 8 from J; bases not matched to a gene: 6. Germline V gene sequence: CDR1 KGHSH, CDR2 LQKENI. This CDR3 is 14 amino acids long.

This chain uses TRBV24-1 with TRBJ2-7; 7 bases match TRBD1. With 3 bases clipped from V and 0 bases from J, the junction kept 1 base outside the gene matches. Germline V gives CDR1 KGHDR, CDR2 SFDVKD. The CDR3 length is 14 residues. The CDR3 region has the DNA TGTGCCACCAGTGATGCAGGGGGCTCCTACGAGCAGTACTTC. This encodes CATSDAGGSYEQYF.

The rearrangement links TRBV7-3 to TRBJ2-5, with D uncertain. Germline CDR1 SGHTA, CDR2 FQGTGA. V lost 5 bases, J lost 6 bases, and 16 bases lay in between. This CDR3 is 14 amino acids long. The CDR3 here is CASSLGHPAQTQYF. CDR3 DNA: TGTGCCAGCAGCCTCGGTCATCCCGCCCAGACCCAGTACTTC.

This clone appeared a few times. The chain couples TRBV7-9 to TRBJ2-5; 9 bases line up with TRBD1. Germline V lookup: CDR1 SEHNR, CDR2 FQNEAQ (reference sequence). V was pared by 5 bases and J by 4 bases, with 8 bases of the junction left unmatched. The CDR3 covers 15 residues. CDR3 DNA sequence: TGTGCCAGCAGCCCCCAACAGGGGGCCCGAGAGACCCAGTACTTC. It codes for CASSPQQGARETQYF. The full variable domain, in which reference TRBV7-9 and TRBJ2-5 provide the parts outside the CDR3, is DTGVSQNPRHKITKRGQNVTFRCDPISEHNRLYWYRQTLGQGPEFLTYFQNEAQLEKSRLLSDRFSAERPKGSFSTLEIQRTEQGDSAMYLCASSPQQGARETQYFGPGTRLLVL.

The V call is TRBV2, the J call TRBJ2-3; D is perhaps TRBD2 (5 bases). Deletions cut 6 bases from V and 8 bases from J, with 15 bases between. CDR3 size: 13 residues. Germline lookup yields CDR1 SNHLY and CDR2 FYNNEI. The CDR3 sequence: CASSNVEAGTQYF. The CDR3 nucleotides read TGTGCCAGCAGCAACGTAGAGGCGGGTACGCAGTATTTT.

V usage is TRBV6-5 and J usage is TRBJ1-5, with D uncertain. The germline V and J ends were trimmed by 6 bases and 2 bases, with 11 bases remaining between them. Looked up from germline, CDR1 is MNHEY and CDR2 is SVGAGI. This CDR3 region has 14 residues. CDR3 amino acids: CASRPSIGNQPQHF. In nucleotides, the CDR3 is TGTGCCAGCAGACCCTCCATAGGCAATCAGCCCCAGCATTTT.

This chain uses TRBV7-3 with TRBJ2-1, with D maybe TRBD2 (5 bases). Germline CDR1 and CDR2: SGHTA and FQGTGA. This CDR3 has 16 amino acids. Trimming left V 0 bases short and J 7 bases short, with 16 bases between. The CDR3 bases are TGTGCCAGCAGCTTAACTAGTGGTACTAGTTGGAATGAGCAGTTCTTC. It is translated as CASSLTSGTSWNEQFF.

The chain carries TRBV2 and TRBJ1-6; 7 nucleotides match TRBD1. CDR1 is SNHLY, CDR2 FYNNEI, per germline. The CDR3 runs 12 residues. Unmatched junction bases numbered 2, after V lost 6 bases and J lost 9 bases. CDR3 in DNA: TGTGCCAGCAGGACAGGGTTTTCACCCCTCCACTTT. Its translation: CASRTGFSPLHF.

This chain connects TRBV19 to TRBJ1-3, with 8 nucleotides matching TRBD1. V shed 6 bases and J 0 bases; nucleotides not matched to a gene: 7. In germline, CDR1 is LNHDA, CDR2 SQIVND (reference sequence). The CDR3 is 16 residues long. DNA for the CDR3: TGTGCCAGTAGCCCTCTCCAGGGGGCCTCTGGAAACACCATATATTTT. Translated: CASSPLQGASGNTIYF.

This chain uses TRBV10-1 with TRBJ2-3, with 9 positions matching TRBD2. The junction had 11 bases not matched to a gene; V was cut back by 0 bases and J by 4 bases. The CDR3 runs 18 residues. Per germline, CDR1 WNHNN and CDR2 SYGVQD (reference sequence). The CDR3: CASSESIPVAGVPDTQYF. Here the CDR3 DNA reads TGCGCCAGCAGTGAGTCGATACCGGTAGCGGGGGTACCAGATACGCAGTATTTT.

This clone occurred once. The chain combines TRBV5-4 with TRBJ2-3; 10 bases are shared with TRBD2. Germline-derived CDR1 and CDR2 are SGHNT and YYREEE (reference sequence). J was trimmed by 3 bases and V by 3 bases; bases with no gene match: 7. CDR3 size: 16 residues. The CDR3: CASSSSGGGITDTQYF. CDR3 DNA sequence: TGTGCCAGCAGCTCTAGCGGGGGAGGCATTACAGATACGCAGTATTTT.

The chain uses TRBV18 and TRBJ1-1; 8 bases align to TRBD1. This CDR3 contains 14 residues. Looked up from germline, CDR1 is KGHSH and CDR2 is LQKENI. V trimming: 6 bases; J trimming: 2 bases; junction bases outside the gene matches: 5. The chain's CDR3 is CASSSGGGNTEAFF. Here the CDR3 DNA reads TGTGCCAGCTCTTCAGGGGGCGGTAACACTGAAGCTTTCTTT. The full variable domain, rest sourced from reference TRBV18 and TRBJ1-1, is NAGVMQNPRHLVRRRGQEARLRCSPMKGHSHVYWYRQLPEEGLKFMVYLQKENIIDESGMPKERFSAEFPKEGPSILRIQQVVRGDSAAYFCASSSGGGNTEAFFGQGTRLTVV.